This entry concerns a single TCR beta chain. Its antigen remains unidentified. The table came from immunoSEQ multiplex PCR; TCRdb's copy has only in-frame clones and leaves some out. Of roughly 20,000 clones in the sample, approximately 83% were seen once. CDR1 and CDR2 from the germline V gene are SEHNR and FQNEAQ (reference sequence). There are 13 residues in the CDR3. Trimming removed 2 bases at V and 3 bases at J, with 7 bases between. This sample stems from a study of somatic mutations in cytotoxic T cells in rheumatoid arthritis. Study overall: Blood samples of about 30 ml were drawn from patients (in EDTA) right after diagnosis and before any treatment. Study-level points and caveats: Per patient, the largest CD8+ clone was found to exceed 20% of CD8+ cells in 8 of 65 cases.

The V gene is TRBV7-9, the J gene TRBJ2-5; D unclear. The clonotype originates from an adult with rheumatoid arthritis. The sample comprised CD8+ T cells sorted from blood. This CDR3 is CASSLRLEETQYF. The CDR3 DNA follows: TGTGCCAGCAGCTTAAGGTTGGAAGAGACCCAGTACTTC. Full variable domain (rest looked up from reference TRBV7-9 and TRBJ2-5): DTGVSQNPRHKITKRGQNVTFRCDPISEHNRLYWYRQTLGQGPEFLTYFQNEAQLEKSRLLSDRFSAERPKGSFSTLEIQRTEQGDSAMYLCASSLRLEETQYFGPGTRLLVL.